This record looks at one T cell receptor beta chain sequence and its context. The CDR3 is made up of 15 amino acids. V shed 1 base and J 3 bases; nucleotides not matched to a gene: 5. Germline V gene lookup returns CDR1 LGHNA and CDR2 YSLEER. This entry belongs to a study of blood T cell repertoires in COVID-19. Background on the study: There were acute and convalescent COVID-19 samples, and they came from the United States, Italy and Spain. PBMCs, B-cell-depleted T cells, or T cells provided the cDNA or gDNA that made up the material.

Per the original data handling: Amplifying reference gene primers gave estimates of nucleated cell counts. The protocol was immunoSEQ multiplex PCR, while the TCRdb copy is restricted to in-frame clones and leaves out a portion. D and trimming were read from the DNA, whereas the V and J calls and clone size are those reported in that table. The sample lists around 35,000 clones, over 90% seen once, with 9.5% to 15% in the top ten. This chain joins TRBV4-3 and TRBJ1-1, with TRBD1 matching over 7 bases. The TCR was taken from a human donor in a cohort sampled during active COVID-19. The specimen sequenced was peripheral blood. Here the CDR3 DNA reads TGCGCCAGCAGCCAAGCCGTCGGACAGGACACTGAAGCTTTCTTT. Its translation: CASSQAVGQDTEAFF.